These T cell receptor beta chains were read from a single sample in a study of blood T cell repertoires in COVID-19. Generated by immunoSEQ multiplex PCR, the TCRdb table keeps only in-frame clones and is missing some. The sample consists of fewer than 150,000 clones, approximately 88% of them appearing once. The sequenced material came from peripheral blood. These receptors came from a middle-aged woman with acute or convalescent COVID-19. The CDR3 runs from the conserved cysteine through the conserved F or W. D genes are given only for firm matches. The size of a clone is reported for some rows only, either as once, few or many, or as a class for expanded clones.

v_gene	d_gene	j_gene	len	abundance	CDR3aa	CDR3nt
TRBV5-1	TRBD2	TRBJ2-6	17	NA	CASSLLAGGPGANVLTF	TGCGCCAGCAGCCTCCTAGCGGGGGGCCCGGGGGCCAACGTCCTGACTTTC
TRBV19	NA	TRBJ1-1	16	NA	CASSMTMGHFGTEAFF	TGTGCCAGTAGTATGACCATGGGACATTTCGGCACTGAAGCTTTCTTT
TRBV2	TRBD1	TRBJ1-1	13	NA	CASSDRQGIKAFF	TGTGCCAGCAGTGACCGACAGGGAATCAAAGCTTTCTTT
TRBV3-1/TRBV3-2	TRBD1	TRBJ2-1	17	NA	CASSQDIVGTGKGEQFF	TGTGCCAGCAGCCAAGATATCGTAGGGACAGGTAAAGGTGAGCAGTTCTTC
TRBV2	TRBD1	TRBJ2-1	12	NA	CASREQGTEQFF	TGTGCCAGCAGGGAACAGGGGACTGAGCAGTTCTTC
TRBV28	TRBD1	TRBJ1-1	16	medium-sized	CASSPPGTGGGKGAFF	TGTGCCAGCAGTCCCCCGGGGACAGGGGGCGGAAAGGGGGCTTTCTTT
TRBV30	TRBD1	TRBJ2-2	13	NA	CAWRTGATGELFF	TGTGCCTGGAGGACAGGGGCCACCGGGGAGCTGTTTTTT
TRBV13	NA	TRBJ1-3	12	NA	CASSALSNTIYF	TGTGCCAGCAGCGCACTATCAAACACCATATATTTT
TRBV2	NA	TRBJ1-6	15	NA	CASSDDSRYNSPLHF	TGTGCCAGCAGTGACGACAGCCGCTATAATTCACCCCTCCACTTT
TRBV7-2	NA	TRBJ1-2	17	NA	CASSLAGTSQTSYGYTF	TGTGCCAGCAGCTTAGCCGGGACTTCCCAGACGAGCTATGGCTACACCTTC
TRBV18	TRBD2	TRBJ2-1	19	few	CASSPLLGLAGAPYNEQFF	TGTGCCAGCTCACCACTTTTGGGACTAGCGGGGGCCCCCTACAATGAGCAGTTCTTC
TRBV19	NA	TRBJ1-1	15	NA	CASSLWWRSEDEAFF	TGTGCCAGTAGCCTTTGGTGGCGAAGCGAAGATGAAGCTTTCTTT
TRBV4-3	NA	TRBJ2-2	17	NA	CASSQALGGPYTGELFF	TGCGCCAGCAGCCAAGCATTGGGGGGACCTTACACCGGGGAGCTGTTTTTT
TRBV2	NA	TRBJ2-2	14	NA	CASSDTREAGELFF	TGTGCCAGCAGTGATACTAGGGAGGCCGGGGAGCTGTTTTTT
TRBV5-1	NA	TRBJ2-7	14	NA	CASSATLTGFEQYF	TGCGCCAGCAGCGCCACCCTCACAGGGTTCGAGCAGTACTTC
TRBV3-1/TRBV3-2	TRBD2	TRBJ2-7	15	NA	CASSYGLAGGIEQYF	TGTGCCAGCAGCTACGGACTAGCGGGGGGCATCGAGCAGTACTTC
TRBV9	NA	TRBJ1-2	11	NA	CARLTGGGYTF	TGTGCCAGGCTGACTGGAGGGGGCTACACCTTC
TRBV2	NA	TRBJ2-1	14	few	CASRAGNSYNEQFF	TGTGCCAGCAGGGCGGGAAACTCCTACAATGAGCAGTTCTTC
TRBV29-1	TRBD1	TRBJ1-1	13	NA	CSAGDLGTGDAFF	TGCAGCGCAGGAGACTTGGGGACAGGGGACGCTTTCTTT
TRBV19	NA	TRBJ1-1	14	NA	CASSIERTGSPAFF	TGTGCCAGTAGTATAGAGAGAACAGGCTCTCCAGCTTTCTTT
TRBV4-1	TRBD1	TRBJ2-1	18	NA	CASSRLTGGGRSYNEQFF	TGCGCCAGCAGCCGATTGACAGGGGGCGGCCGTTCCTACAATGAGCAGTTCTTC
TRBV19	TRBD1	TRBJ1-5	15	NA	CASSMGDRYNQPQHF	TGTGCCAGTAGTATGGGGGACAGATACAATCAGCCCCAGCATTTT
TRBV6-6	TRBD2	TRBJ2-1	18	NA	CASSPGTSGSPSYNEQFF	TGTGCCAGCAGTCCCGGGACTAGCGGGTCACCCTCCTACAATGAGCAGTTCTTC
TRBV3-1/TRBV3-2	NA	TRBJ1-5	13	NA	CASSQDPNKPQHF	TGTGCCAGCAGCCAAGACCCCAACAAGCCCCAGCATTTT
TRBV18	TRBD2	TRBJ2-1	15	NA	CASSPTSGVGNEQFF	TGTGCCAGCTCACCAACTAGCGGGGTGGGGAATGAGCAGTTCTTC
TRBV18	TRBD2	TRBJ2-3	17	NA	CASSSWTSGVSTDTQYF	TGTGCCAGCTCATCATGGACTAGCGGGGTGAGCACAGATACGCAGTATTTT
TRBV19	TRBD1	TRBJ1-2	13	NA	CASSIRDRDGYTF	TGTGCCAGTAGTATTAGGGACAGGGACGGCTACACCTTC
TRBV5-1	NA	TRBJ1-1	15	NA	CASSRITGGYTEAFF	TGCGCCAGCAGCCGTATTACAGGCGGATACACTGAAGCTTTCTTT
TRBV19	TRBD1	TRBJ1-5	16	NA	CASSLGTGDSNQPQHF	TGTGCCAGTAGTCTCGGGACAGGGGATAGCAATCAGCCCCAGCATTTT
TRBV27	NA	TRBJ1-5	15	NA	CASSFEGRENQPQHF	TGTGCCAGCAGTTTTGAGGGGAGGGAGAATCAGCCCCAGCATTTT
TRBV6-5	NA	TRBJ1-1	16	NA	CASSYSTSRMNTEAFF	TGTGCCAGCAGTTACTCGACAAGTAGGATGAACACTGAAGCTTTCTTT
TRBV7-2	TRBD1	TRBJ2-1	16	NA	CASSRARDRARNEQFF	TGTGCCAGCAGCCGTGCACGGGACAGGGCGAGGAATGAGCAGTTCTTC
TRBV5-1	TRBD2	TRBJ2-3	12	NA	CPSGRGVDTQYF	TGCCCTAGCGGGCGGGGTGTGGATACGCAGTATTTT
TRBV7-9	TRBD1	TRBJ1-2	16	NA	CASSSTTPTGIGGYTF	TGTGCCAGCAGCTCGACAACCCCGACAGGGATCGGCGGCTACACCTTC
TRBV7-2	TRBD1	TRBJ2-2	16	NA	CASSAPGQGAPGELFF	TGTGCCAGCAGCGCCCCGGGACAGGGGGCGCCCGGGGAGCTGTTTTTT
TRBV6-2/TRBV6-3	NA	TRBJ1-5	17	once	CASSFPGHSYSNQPQHF	TGTGCCAGCAGTTTTCCGGGACACTCTTATAGCAATCAGCCCCAGCATTTT
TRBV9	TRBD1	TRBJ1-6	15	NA	CASSSSDRGLSPLHF	TGTGCCAGCAGCTCTTCCGACAGGGGGCTTTCACCCCTCCACTTT
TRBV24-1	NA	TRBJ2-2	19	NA	CATSDPTPRQDTNTGELFF	TGTGCCACCAGTGATCCGACACCCCGACAGGACACGAACACCGGGGAGCTGTTTTTT
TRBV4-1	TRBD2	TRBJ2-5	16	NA	CASSPGSGLAGETQYF	TGCGCCAGCAGCCCAGGATCGGGACTAGCCGGAGAGACCCAGTACTTC
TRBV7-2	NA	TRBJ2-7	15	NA	CASSQGPAVNYEQYF	TGTGCCAGCAGCCAGGGGCCCGCGGTTAACTACGAGCAGTACTTC
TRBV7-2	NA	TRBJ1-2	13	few	CASSTPGGYGYTF	TGTGCCAGCAGCACCCCTGGGGGCTACGGCTACACCTTC
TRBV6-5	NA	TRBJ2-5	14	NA	CASSFLNLRETQYF	TGTGCCAGCAGCTTTCTCAACTTGCGGGAGACCCAGTACTTC